This T cell receptor (beta chain) is drawn from a study of CD8 T cells in Susac syndrome (dated 2019 in TCRdb). About the investigation overall: The study used repertoire sequencing to test whether antigen drove CD8+ T cell activation and differentiation in Susac syndrome. The clonality of the CD8+ T cell repertoire was compared across more than 9 healthy donors, roughly 14 Susac syndrome patients and under 19 multiple sclerosis patients.

Only one count was recorded for this clonotype. The antigen it binds to is not known. Base quality data are lacking; no much larger clone is found one base away. Resting on one read, the evidence is weak. Peripheral blood CD8+ and CD4+ T cells from healthy donors, Susac syndrome patients and multiple sclerosis patients were profiled by high-throughput TCR beta sequencing. Multiple sclerosis controls were treatment-naive patients with stable or active relapsing-remitting disease fulfilling revised McDonald criteria. Bulk CD8+ and CD4+ T cells were purified magnetically by negative isolation, whereas CD8+ TEMRA cells were enriched by FACS. Blood was drawn into EDTA tubes, processed within 24 hours, and PBMCs were isolated by density gradient centrifugation. PBMCs intended for TCR sequencing were cryopreserved in liquid nitrogen and were subsequently thawed in a 37 degrees C water bath. A purity of at least 90% was achieved for sorted or isolated CD4+, CD8+ and CD8+ TEMRA cells.

RNA was extracted using the RNeasy kit, and roughly 0.45 to 1 ug of the RNA was reverse transcribed with random hexamers. TCR beta CDR3 regions were amplified with the immunoSEQ multiplex PCR assay covering 54 Vbeta and 13 Jbeta segments. PCR amplification bias was corrected using a synthetic template baseline for primer optimization and computational correction. The study's processing was this. Reads were annotated to V, D and J genes per IMGT and analyzed with immunoSEQ Analyzer, keeping only productive sequences. To calculate clonality, Shannon entropy was normalized by log2 of the number of productive unique sequences and then subtracted from one. For each patient and control, public and private clones were evaluated within the 100 most prevalent clones. Clones were defined as Susac-specific when absent from the healthy and MS cohorts, from fewer than 1,300 published viral clones and from other ImmuneACCESS disease sequences. The public sequencing data were trimmed at Q25 with fastp and processed into clonotypes with MiXCR by TCRdb, which kept only in-frame beta chains. Entries are consolidated by CDR3 protein sequence, retaining the most common genes and DNA. In this record, the V and J calls reflect TCRdb's handling and not the investigators' own analysis. The sample table holds fewer than 300,000 distinct CDR3 sequences, of which more than 75% were seen once. The top ten clonotypes cover about 0.11% of the sample.

According to the germline V gene (reference sequence), CDR1 reads MNHEY and CDR2 reads SMNVEV. V has 6 bases trimmed and J has 9 bases trimmed; junction bases matching no gene number 9. The CDR3 sequence holds 14 residues, the cysteine and phenylalanine included. The CDR3 DNA has 42 bases and is translated from base 1. Findings and caveats that apply to the study as a whole: The number of individuals in the TCR sequencing and HLA analysis was acknowledged as relatively small.

The sample consisted of CD8+ T cells from PBMCs. This TCR came from a human donor with multiple sclerosis. The V and J segments used are TRBV27 and TRBJ2-2, and TRBD1 aligns with 8 junction nucleotides. The sequenced DNA is TGTGCCAGCAGCCCGCAGGGGGCGGTCCGGGAGCTGTTTTTT. Its amino acids are CASSPQGAVRELFF.